This TCR beta chain was recovered during a study of T cells in Graves' hyperthyroidism and ophthalmopathy (dated by TCRdb to between 2018 and 2020). For the wider study: Peripheral blood samples were taken at initial diagnosis, before any treatment was given. Following sampling, methimazole starting at 30 mg daily was given to hyperthyroidism patients, and high-dose intravenous methylprednisolone was given to ophthalmopathy patients. According to the paper, TCR Vbeta CDR3 sequencing was carried out on about 140 peripheral blood samples, which came from fewer than 50 ophthalmopathy, around 74 hyperthyroidism and about 17 progressor patients. Prospective prediction of ophthalmopathy was tested in an independent validation cohort consisting of 18 hyperthyroidism patients and around 16 patients who later progressed to ophthalmopathy. In roughly six Graves' hyperthyroidism patients, the study also compared T-cell repertoires from thyroid tissue with T-cell repertoires from blood. To identify distinguishing TCR V-J signatures, a discovery cohort of around 100 patients was used, comprising 43 with Graves' ophthalmopathy and around 57 with stable Graves' hyperthyroidism. The 95 to 100 discovery patients were randomly divided into training and test sets at a 7:3 ratio.

What the study reported, not specific to this receptor: No statistical method was used to set the sample size in advance, and investigators knew the group allocation. During validation, the model predicted progression to ophthalmopathy a median of roughly 7.1 months ahead of onset, with roughly 65% sensitivity and 72% to 80% specificity. A 13 V-J signature model separated ophthalmopathy from stable hyperthyroidism, with 87.88% sensitivity and about 81% specificity in cross-validation and 80%/75% in testing. Most expanded thyroid clonotypes (frequency above 0.001) were also detected in blood, a finding suggesting that blood repertoires may reflect thyroid immune responses.

This clonotype was seen only a few times. It lacks a known antigen. Qualities for individual bases were not recorded, and no much larger clone is one base off. Looking up the germline V gene (reference sequence) yields CDR1 LGHDT and CDR2 YNNKEL. Between the V and J ends, shortened by 0 bases and 2 bases respectively, the junction contains 7 bases. The CDR3 starts with the cysteine, ends with the phenylalanine, and has 14 residues. Solely the CDR3 DNA is kept, with 42 bases framed from the first base. The TCR beta CDR3 regions were amplified from RNA transcripts. For the first round of RT-PCR on the TCR CDR3, the HTBI primer set was used together with the Qiagen OneStep RT-PCR kit. Libraries were constructed in a second round of multiplex PCR, after which size selection and purification were carried out. Sequencing of the libraries was done on an Illumina HiSeq2000 using paired-end 100 bp reads. As for how the authors treated the data: Raw data were processed with SOAPnuke, discarding reads with adapters, uncalled bases, mean Phred below 15, or no exact constant-primer or identifier match. COPE v1.2.5 was used to merge high-quality paired reads, and clonotypes were defined as unique nucleotide sequences. MiTCR v1.1 was used to align the clonotypes against IMGT TRBV, TRBD and TRBJ reference segments. Analysis was restricted to V-J combinations with a frequency above 0.0001, which covered just over 98% of repertoires. The TCS score was defined as F50 (clonal expansion) divided by E x V (chaos), with BLOSUM62-based TCRdist calculated between CDR3 peptides within each V-J. Welch's t-statistics and random forest reduced 450 to 600 V-J features to roughly 13, which were used in a naive Bayes classifier (R e1071). TCRdb reworked the public reads: Q25 trimming with fastp, MiXCR clone assembly, productive beta chains retained. A single entry per CDR3 protein holds the most common genes and DNA from its merged rows. Clone size and V and J calls follow TCRdb, not the original study. Within this sample are hundreds of thousands of distinct CDR3 sequences, with roughly a sixth of them counted one time only. The top ten hold approximately 16% of the sample.

The hyperthyroidism patients were between 18 and 65 years old and newly diagnosed, with a disease duration of less than 2 months. Any patient with an uncontrolled infection, another autoimmune disease, pregnancy or lactation was excluded. Diagnoses relied on clinical symptoms, serum thyroxine and TRAb, thyroid ultrasound and orbital computed tomography. Blood from progressor patients was collected at the time of first diagnosis with hyperthyroidism, before any ophthalmopathy symptoms had appeared. PBMCs were separated from approximately 9.9 ml of fresh peripheral blood using Ficoll-Paque density gradient centrifugation. Progressor patients were first diagnosed with Graves' hyperthyroidism and then developed ophthalmopathy during follow-up. Total RNA was extracted using Trizol reagent, and RNA quality was assessed on an Agilent 2100 Bioanalyzer.

Material for sequencing was blood. The sequence was obtained from a woman between 50 and 59 years old with Graves' hyperthyroidism that later progressed to Graves' ophthalmopathy. The chain joins TRBV3-1 to TRBJ1-2, with an unclear D gene assignment. The CDR3 loop reads CASSQDLRNYGYTF. In nucleotide form, the sequence is TGTGCCAGCAGCCAAGATCTCAGGAACTATGGCTACACCTTC.